The 14 T cell receptor beta chains below were found in one sample sequenced in a study of monozygotic twins with inflammatory bowel disease. Reanalyzing the 5' RACE reads, TCRdb keeps one entry per CDR3 protein, without DNA. In total, the table holds about 450,000 distinct CDR3 sequences. The sample was blood. These receptors all come from a human donor with ulcerative colitis or Crohn's disease, or a healthy co-twin of an affected twin (not recorded which).

V is TRBV5-1 and J is TRBJ2-1; as DNA is missing, the TRBD2 call by TCRdb cannot be tested. The CDR3 consists of 15 residues. CDR1 is SGHRS and CDR2 is YFSETQ in the germline V gene. CDR3 region: CASSLTAGGHNEQFF.

The chain employs TRBV19 and TRBJ1-2; lacking DNA, the TRBD1 call made by TCRdb goes unchecked. From germline, CDR1 is LNHDA and CDR2 SQIVND (reference sequence). The CDR3 consists of 15 residues. This chain's CDR3 is CASTSPGQANYGYTF.

This chain joins TRBV5-1 and TRBJ2-3; absent DNA, TCRdb's TRBD1 call cannot be checked. The CDR3 loop spans 17 amino acids. Germline V gene sequence: CDR1 SGHRS, CDR2 YFSETQ. The CDR3 loop reads CASSLNPPGGGTDTQYF.

This rearrangement joins TRBV5-6 to TRBJ2-1; there is no DNA to check the TCRdb D call of TRBD1. The CDR3 consists of 16 residues. The germline V gene has CDR1 SGHDT and CDR2 YYEEEE. CDR3 protein: CASSLTGSPSYNEQFF.

The rearrangement links TRBV7-9 to TRBJ1-5; the D call of TRBD1 rests on TCRdb alone, since no DNA is present to check it. The length of the CDR3 is 16 residues. From germline, CDR1 is SEHNR and CDR2 FQNEAQ (reference sequence). CDR3 in amino acids: CASSYAPHREGQPQHF.

The V gene is TRBV5-1, the J gene TRBJ2-7; TCRdb's D call, TRBD1, is unchecked because there is no DNA. This CDR3 has 16 residues. Germline assignment: CDR1 SGHRS and CDR2 YFSETQ. CDR3 sequence reads: CASSLVGGAHSYEQYF. Looking up the rest from reference TRBV5-1 and TRBJ2-7 gives the full variable domain: KAGVTQTPRYLIKTRGQQVTLSCSPISGHRSVSWYQQTPGQGLQFLFEYFSETQRNKGNFPGRFSGRQFSNSRSEMNVSTLELGDSALYLCASSLVGGAHSYEQYFGPGTRLTVT.

This chain joins TRBV5-1 and TRBJ2-4. CDR3 length: 12 amino acids. Per the germline V gene, CDR1 is SGHRS and CDR2 is YFSETQ. The CDR3 is CASSLERGIQYF.

V gene TRBV10-3 combines with J gene TRBJ2-1; lacking DNA, the TRBD2 call made by TCRdb goes unchecked. Germline V gives CDR1 ENHRY, CDR2 SYGVKD. The CDR3 length is 14 residues. CDR3 loop: CAISDRLAGNEQFF.

The chain carries TRBV23-1 and TRBJ2-3; checking the TCRdb D call of TRBD1 is not possible without DNA. TRBV23-1 is assigned to the ORF class and has an uncertain function. The CDR3 consists of 18 residues. CDR3 region: CASNRDRVVFETTDTQYF.

This chain links TRBV6-1 with TRBJ2-2. Germline V CDR1 and CDR2: MNHNS, SASEGT. CDR3 length equals 12 residues. Here the CDR3 reads CASTRYTGELFF.

The chain carries TRBV6-1 and TRBJ2-3; TCRdb reports TRBD2, a call that lacks DNA to check it against. The CDR3 has 15 amino acids. From germline, CDR1 is MNHNS and CDR2 SASEGT. CDR3 protein: CASSQRAPRTDTQYF.

The gene calls are TRBV12-3 or TRBV12-4 and TRBJ1-2; TCRdb's D call of TRBD1 is untestable without DNA. This CDR3 comprises 17 residues. CDR3 protein: CASSPRVQGAIDYGYTF.

The chain joins TRBV19 to TRBJ1-5. The CDR3 is made up of 15 amino acids. Germline V gene data show CDR1 as LNHDA and CDR2 as SQIVND (reference sequence). The CDR3 spells CASREEGLGDQPQHF.

V is TRBV7-8 and J is TRBJ2-2; TCRdb calls TRBD1, which cannot be checked without DNA. CDR1 and CDR2 from the germline V gene are SGHVS and FQNEAQ. The CDR3 runs to 18 residues. The CDR3 reads CASSLAVLGQGGGGELFF. Full variable domain (missing parts from reference TRBV7-8 and TRBJ2-2): GAGVSQSPRYKVAKRGQDVALRCDPISGHVSLFWYQQALGQGPEFLTYFQNEAQLDKSGLPSDRFFAERPEGSVSTLKIQRTQQEDSAVYLCASSLAVLGQGGGGELFFGEGSRLTVL.